Here is one T cell receptor beta chain with its context. Its antigen is not identified. TCRdb's copy holds only in-frame clones and misses some; the assay was immunoSEQ multiplex PCR. Altogether under 25,000 clones are present, around 72% being singletons, with the ten largest covering about a sixth. This specimen belongs to a study of CD4 T cells in relation to SARS-CoV-2 and coronaviruses. On the study more broadly: ViraFEST: roughly 10-day antigen culture of PBMCs, then TCR beta CDR3 sequencing. No peptide or an HIV-1 Nef peptide pool served as negative control. Shared crossreactive spike epitopes were mapped to their HLA restriction.

Unexposed donor CD4+ T cells date from about 2011-2018, before the COVID-19 pandemic. CD4+ T cells were isolated from the cells after 10 days of culture. This CDR3 is 16 amino acids long. Losses at the gene ends were 0 bases for V and 2 bases for J; bases not matched to a gene: 4. CDR1 and CDR2 from the germline V gene are SGHNT and YYREEE (reference sequence). The sequence came from a human donor in good health. The chain is built from TRBV5-4 and TRBJ2-1; 8 bases are shared with TRBD2. The specimen was CD4+ T cells from PBMCs, cultured in vitro. CDR3 region: CASSLAIGRAYNEQFF. CDR3 coding DNA: TGTGCCAGCAGCTTGGCCATCGGGAGGGCCTACAATGAGCAGTTCTTC.